The entry below gives a single TCR beta chain sequence along with its context. The CDR3 length is 18 residues. V was cut by 3 bases and J by 0 bases, with 17 bases left in between. Germline V gene data show CDR1 as LNHNV and CDR2 as YYDKDF (reference sequence). Sequencing used immunoSEQ multiplex PCR; TCRdb keeps in-frame clones, though not all of them. The sample records tens of thousands of clones, more than 70% being singletons. This entry comes from a study of OX40 agonist ivuxolimab in advanced cancers. This clonotype was sampled from an adult with an advanced solid tumor such as melanoma, head and neck, liver or kidney cancer. The V call is TRBV15, the J call TRBJ2-2; D unclear. The input for sequencing was CD4+ or CD8+ T cells sorted from blood, taken in a trial of the OX40 agonist ivuxolimab. The CDR3 DNA sequence: TGTGCCACCAGCAGCAGAGTAGGGTACAGCGCGAACACCGGGGAGCTGTTTTTT. Translating it yields CATSSRVGYSANTGELFF. Drawing the rest from reference TRBV15 and TRBJ2-2, the complete variable domain is DAMVIQNPRYQVTQFGKPVTLSCSQTLNHNVMYWYQQKSSQAPKLLFHYYDKDFNNEADTPDNFQSRRPNTSFCFLDIRSPGLGDTAMYLCATSSRVGYSANTGELFFGEGSRLTVL.